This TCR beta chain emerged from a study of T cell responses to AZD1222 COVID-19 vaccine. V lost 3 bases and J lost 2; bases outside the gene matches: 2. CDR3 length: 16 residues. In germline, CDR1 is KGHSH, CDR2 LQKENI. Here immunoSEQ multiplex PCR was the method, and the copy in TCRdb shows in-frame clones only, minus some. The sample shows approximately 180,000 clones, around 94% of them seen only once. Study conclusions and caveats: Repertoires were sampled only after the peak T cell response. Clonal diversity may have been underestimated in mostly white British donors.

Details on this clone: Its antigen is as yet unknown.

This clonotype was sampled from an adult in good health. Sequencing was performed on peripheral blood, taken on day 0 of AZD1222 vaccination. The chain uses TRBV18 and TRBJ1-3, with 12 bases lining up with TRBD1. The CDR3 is CASSPGQGATGNTIYF. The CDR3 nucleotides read TGTGCCAGCTCACCGGGACAGGGGGCAACTGGAAACACCATATATTTT.